Listed below are T cell receptor beta chains from one sample, sequenced in a study of OX40 agonist ivuxolimab in advanced cancers. Produced via immunoSEQ multiplex PCR; TCRdb's table is partial and in-frame only. Of approximately 58,000 clones in the sample, roughly 85% were seen once. This specimen was CD4+ or CD8+ T cells sorted from blood, taken in a trial of the OX40 agonist ivuxolimab. The origin of the receptors is an adult with an advanced solid tumor such as melanoma, head and neck, liver or kidney cancer. The CDR3 runs from the conserved cysteine through the conserved F or W. D genes are given only for firm matches. Not all rows give a size; the values are once, few, many and, for expanded clones, a class.

TRBV19	NA	TRBJ2-7	NA	TGTGCCAGTAGTGGATGGGCCCTCTCCTACGAGCAGTACTTC	CASSGWALSYEQYF
TRBV7-3	NA	TRBJ2-1	TRBD2	TGTGCCAGCGAAAGGCACGGGCGGGAGAGCAATGAGCAGTTCTTC	CASERHGRESNEQFF
TRBV6-1	few	TRBJ1-2	TRBD1	TGTGCCAGCAGTGAGCGGGACAGGGGGCGGCCCAACTATGGCTACACCTTC	CASSERDRGRPNYGYTF
TRBV6-1	NA	TRBJ1-2	NA	TGTGCCAGCAGTGAAGCGCTTCGGTCTACAGGCCTCTATGGCTACACCTTC	CASSEALRSTGLYGYTF
TRBV7-3	NA	TRBJ2-2	TRBD1	TGTGCCAGCAGCCAGGGGGCGAACACCGGGGAGCTGTTTTTT	CASSQGANTGELFF
TRBV9	NA	TRBJ2-1	TRBD2	TGTGCCAGCAGCCCACTAGGGAGGGAGGACAATGAGCAGTTCTTC	CASSPLGREDNEQFF
TRBV12-5	NA	TRBJ2-1	NA	TGTGCTAGTGGTTTGGCCCTTGGGTCCTACAATGAGCAGTTCTTC	CASGLALGSYNEQFF
TRBV2	NA	TRBJ2-7	NA	TGTGCCAGCAGTGGGGGGGCAGGGCCCTACGAGCAGTACTTC	CASSGGAGPYEQYF
TRBV7-2	once	TRBJ2-3	TRBD1	TGTGCCAGCAGCCGAGGACAGGGGGGAGCAGATACGCAGTATTTT	CASSRGQGGADTQYF
TRBV5-5	NA	TRBJ2-3	TRBD2	TGTGCCAGCAGCTCGCTAGCGGGGGGGATGACAGATACGCAGTATTTT	CASSSLAGGMTDTQYF
TRBV29-1	NA	TRBJ2-1	TRBD2	TGCAGCGTTGAACCCAGCGGGAGATACAATGAGCAGTTCTTC	CSVEPSGRYNEQFF
TRBV2	NA	TRBJ1-5	NA	TGTGCCAGCAGTGAACTTCTGGGCAGGTCAAATAGCAATCAGCCCCAGCATTTT	CASSELLGRSNSNQPQHF
TRBV5-1	NA	TRBJ1-4	TRBD1	TGCGCCAGCAGCTTGACCGGGACAGCTAATGAAAAACTGTTTTTT	CASSLTGTANEKLFF
TRBV9	few	TRBJ2-3	NA	TGTGCCAGCAGCCCCTACACAGATACGCAGTATTTT	CASSPYTDTQYF
TRBV2	NA	TRBJ2-7	TRBD2	TGTGCCAGCAGTGCCCTTCGACTAGCGGGCCGCGGCGAGCAGTACTTC	CASSALRLAGRGEQYF
TRBV7-2	NA	TRBJ1-1	NA	TGTGCCAGCATCTATGATGTTATGGTCCAGGAAGCTTTCTTT	CASIYDVMVQEAFF
TRBV9	NA	TRBJ2-1	NA	TGTGCCAGCAGCCCACGGCTAGCTCCCATCAATGAGCAGTTCTTC	CASSPRLAPINEQFF
TRBV7-2	once	TRBJ1-2	NA	TGTGCCAGCAGCCTCTGGCCCGGCTACACCTTC	CASSLWPGYTF
TRBV19	once	TRBJ1-1	TRBD1	TGTGCCAGTAGTGCCCGGGACAGGGGATCCATGAACACTGAAGCTTTCTTT	CASSARDRGSMNTEAFF
TRBV5-4	NA	TRBJ1-4	TRBD1	TGTGCCAGCAGCTCGCTGGGACAGGGGGTTGAAAAACTGTTTTTT	CASSSLGQGVEKLFF
TRBV27	NA	TRBJ2-1	TRBD2	TGTGCCAGCATCAGGACTAGCGGGAGCTATGAGCAGTTCTTC	CASIRTSGSYEQFF
TRBV15	NA	TRBJ2-3	TRBD2	TGTGCCACCAGCAAGCCCACAGCGGGGAGCCCAGATACGCAGTATTTT	CATSKPTAGSPDTQYF
TRBV5-4	NA	TRBJ2-5	TRBD1	TGTGCCAGCAGCTTGGAGGGGACAGGGGGCAGGCAAGAGACCCAGTACTTC	CASSLEGTGGRQETQYF
TRBV28	NA	TRBJ2-1	NA	TGTGCCAGCAGTTCACCCCCCCGAAGCTCCTACAATGAGCAGTTCTTC	CASSSPPRSSYNEQFF
TRBV10-1	NA	TRBJ1-4	NA	TGCGCCAGCAGTGAATCCGGGGGAGAAAAACTGTTTTTT	CASSESGGEKLFF
TRBV7-2	NA	TRBJ2-7	TRBD1	TGTGCCAGCAGCCCCCTGCCGGGACAGGGTAATTACGAGCAGTACTTC	CASSPLPGQGNYEQYF
TRBV19	NA	TRBJ1-1	NA	TGTGCCAGTAGTATTGACAGGTTGGGCACTGAAGCTTTCTTT	CASSIDRLGTEAFF
TRBV11-2	NA	TRBJ1-2	NA	TGTGCCAGCAGCCCAAATTACGGGGTTGGCTACACCTTC	CASSPNYGVGYTF